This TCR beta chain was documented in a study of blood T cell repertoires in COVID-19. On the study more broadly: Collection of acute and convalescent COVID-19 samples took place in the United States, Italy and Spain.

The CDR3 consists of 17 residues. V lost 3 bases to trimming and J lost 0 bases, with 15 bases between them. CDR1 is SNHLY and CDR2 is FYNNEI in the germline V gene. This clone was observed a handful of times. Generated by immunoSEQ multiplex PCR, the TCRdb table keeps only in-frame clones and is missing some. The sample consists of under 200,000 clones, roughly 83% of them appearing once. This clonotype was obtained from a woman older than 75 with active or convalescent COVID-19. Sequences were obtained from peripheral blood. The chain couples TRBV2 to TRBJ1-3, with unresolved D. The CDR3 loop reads CASSEGFTESSGNTIYF. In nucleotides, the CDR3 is TGTGCCAGCAGTGAGGGTTTTACGGAGAGCTCTGGAAACACCATATATTTT.